The entry that follows covers one T cell receptor beta chain sequence. The antigen remains undetermined. The data belong to a study of blood T cells in healthy people across ages. A second PCR, run for about 7 to 11 cycles, used a sample-barcoded 5' primer plus a J-beta primer mix. TCRdb reanalysed the 5' RACE reads using MiXCR and keeps one entry per CDR3 protein. This sample yields some 890,000 distinct CDR3 sequences, of which 25% to 30% are seen a single time; about 10% belongs to the top ten. Study conclusions and caveats: Using unsorted PBMCs precluded a conclusive naive versus antigen-experienced comparison. While age rose, TCR beta diversity per million T cells dropped in a roughly linear way.

Germline CDR1 is DFQATT and CDR2 is SNEGSKA (reference sequence). This CDR3 comprises 15 residues. V was trimmed by 3 bases and J by 7 bases, leaving 21 bases between them. These data were also filed under a second study, of T cells of mothers and their children. That study reports: For cDNA synthesis, the complete extracted RNA was used (about 1.4 ug per 15 ul).

The receptor's source is a woman aged 40-49 years in good health. Sequences were obtained from blood. The rearrangement joins TRBV20-1 to TRBJ1-1, with D perhaps matching TRBD1 (6 bases). In DNA, the CDR3 is TGCAGTGCTAGGGGTAAAGACAGGAGAAAGATTGAAGCTTTCTTT. Translated, it gives CSARGKDRRKIEAFF.